Included here is one T cell receptor beta chain sequence, with context. What this receptor recognizes is not known. A much larger clone sits a single nucleotide away, making a read error possible. This sample was taken from a study of T cells in Graves' hyperthyroidism and ophthalmopathy (dated 2019 in TCRdb). In the study overall: TCR V-J signatures able to tell the groups apart were searched for in a discovery cohort of 100 patients, of whom more than 40 had Graves' ophthalmopathy and under 65 had stable Graves' hyperthyroidism. Whether ophthalmopathy could be predicted prospectively was tested in an independent validation cohort made up of 18 to 20 hyperthyroidism patients plus 17 patients who later progressed to ophthalmopathy. The 95 to 100 discovery patients were randomly divided into training and test sets at a 7:3 ratio. Thyroid tissue and blood T-cell repertoires from more than five Graves' hyperthyroidism patients were also compared in the study. Once sampling was done, hyperthyroidism patients were given methimazole at a starting dose of 30 mg daily, whereas ophthalmopathy patients were given high-dose intravenous methylprednisolone. TCR Vbeta CDR3 sequencing of 140 or so peripheral blood samples (43 ophthalmopathy, 75 to 80 hyperthyroidism and some 17 progressor patients) is reported in the paper. What the study reported, not specific to this receptor: Sample size was not statistically predetermined, and investigators were not blinded to group allocation. Most expanded thyroid clonotypes (frequency above 0.001) were also detected in blood, suggesting blood repertoires may reflect thyroid immune responses. A model built on a 13 V-J signature distinguished ophthalmopathy from stable hyperthyroidism, reaching around 88% sensitivity and 81.08% specificity in cross-validation and 80%/75% in testing. In validation, the model predicted progression to ophthalmopathy with 55% to 71% sensitivity and roughly 75% specificity, a median of roughly seven months before onset.

Amplification of TCR beta CDR3 regions was carried out from RNA transcripts. A first-round RT-PCR of the TCR CDR3 used the HTBI primer set with the Qiagen OneStep RT-PCR kit. Libraries were constructed in a second round of multiplex PCR, after which size selection and purification were carried out. The libraries were sequenced on an Illumina HiSeq2000 using paired-end 100 bp reads. In the source study's methods: SOAPnuke was used to process the raw data, throwing out any read that contained adapters or uncalled bases, had a mean Phred below 15, or lacked an exact constant-primer or identifier match. High-quality paired reads were merged using COPE v1.2.5, and each unique nucleotide sequence was defined as a clonotype. MiTCR v1.1 was used to align the clonotypes against IMGT TRBV, TRBD and TRBJ reference segments. Analysis was restricted to V-J combinations with a frequency above 0.0001, which covered roughly 99% of repertoires. The TCS score was defined as F50 (clonal expansion) divided by E x V (chaos), with BLOSUM62-based TCRdist calculated between CDR3 peptides within each V-J. Welch's t-statistics and random forest reduced 500 to 650 V-J features to 13, which were used in a naive Bayes classifier (R e1071). The Morisita-Horn index was used to measure how similar the thyroid and blood repertoires were. In TCRdb, the public reads were trimmed at Q25 with fastp and aligned with MiXCR, with productive beta chains retained. Identical CDR3 proteins give one entry, which carries the most common genes and DNA. The V and J calls follow TCRdb's processing rather than the paper's. Present in this sample are almost 600,000 distinct CDR3 sequences, about half of which were seen just once. Around 7.7% of the sample rests with the top ten.

Reading from cysteine to phenylalanine, the CDR3 counts 18 amino acids. Just the 54-base CDR3 DNA is kept, in frame starting at base 1. Based on the germline V gene, the CDR1 and CDR2 sequences are SGHTA and FQGTGA. V loses 5 bases, J loses 4 bases, and the germline ends lie 21 bases apart. Stable Graves' hyperthyroidism was defined as no progression to ophthalmopathy during 18 months of follow-up. Hyperthyroidism patients were aged 18 to 65 years and newly diagnosed, with disease duration of less than 2 months. The study excluded patients with uncontrolled infections, other autoimmune diseases, pregnancy or lactation. Diagnoses relied on clinical symptoms, serum thyroxine and TRAb, thyroid ultrasound and orbital computed tomography. Trizol reagent was used to extract total RNA, and RNA quality was then checked on an Agilent 2100 Bioanalyzer.

This receptor was obtained from a woman younger than 35 with Graves' hyperthyroidism. The sample comprised peripheral blood or thyroid tissue (not recorded which). Recombination linked TRBV7-3 to TRBJ2-6; 5 matching bases give a weak D call of TRBD1. The CDR3 reads as follows: CASSPYRTSLTGANVLTF. The sequenced DNA: TGTGCCAGCAGCCCCTACAGGACATCTTTAACAGGGGCCAACGTCCTGACTTTC.